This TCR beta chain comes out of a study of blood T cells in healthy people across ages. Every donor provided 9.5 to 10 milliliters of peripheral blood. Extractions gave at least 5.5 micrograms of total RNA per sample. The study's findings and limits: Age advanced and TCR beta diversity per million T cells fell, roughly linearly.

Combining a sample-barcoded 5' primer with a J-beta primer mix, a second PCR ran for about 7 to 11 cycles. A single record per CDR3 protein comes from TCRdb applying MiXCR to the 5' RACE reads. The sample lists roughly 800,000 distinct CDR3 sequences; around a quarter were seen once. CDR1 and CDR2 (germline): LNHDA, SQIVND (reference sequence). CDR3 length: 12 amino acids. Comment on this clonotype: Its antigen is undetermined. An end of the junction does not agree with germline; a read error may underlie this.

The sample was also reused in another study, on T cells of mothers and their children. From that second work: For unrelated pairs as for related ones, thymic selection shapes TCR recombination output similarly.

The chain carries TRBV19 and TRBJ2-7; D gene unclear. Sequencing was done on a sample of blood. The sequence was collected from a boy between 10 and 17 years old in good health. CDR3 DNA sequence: TGTGCCAGTAGCAGCTGGACGTCTGAGCAGTACTTT. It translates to CASSSWTSEQYF.